These 18 T cell receptor beta chains were all obtained from the same sample, sequenced in a study of T cell clonality in common variable immunodeficiency. TCRdb keeps only in-frame clones here, not all; method: immunoSEQ multiplex PCR. The sample has about 42,000 clones, none seen only once. Material for sequencing was peripheral blood mononuclear cells. These receptors all come from a person aged 18 to 75 in good health.

This clone was detected many times. The observed sequence ends 3 residues before the CDR3 terminus, with the missing tail filled in from the germline J gene. The chain joins TRBV5-1 to TRBJ2-7; 10 nucleotides align to TRBD1. Germline CDR1 and CDR2: SGHRS and YFSETQ. This CDR3 is 14 amino acids long. With 4 bases clipped from V and 3 bases from J, the junction kept 4 bases outside the gene matches. CDR3 region: CASSVRDRGYEQYF. The sequenced CDR3 bases are TGCGCCAGCAGCGTTCGGGACAGGGGCTACGAG. Looking up the rest from reference TRBV5-1 and TRBJ2-7 gives the full variable domain: KAGVTQTPRYLIKTRGQQVTLSCSPISGHRSVSWYQQTPGQGLQFLFEYFSETQRNKGNFPGRFSGRQFSNSRSEMNVSTLELGDSALYLCASSVRDRGYEQYFGPGTRLTVT.

This clone was observed many times. The read ends 3 residues before the CDR3 terminus; that terminus is restored from the germline J gene. J is TRBJ2-1 and V is TRBV5-4, with D perhaps TRBD1 (6 bases). Deletions cut 3 bases from V and 0 bases from J, with 13 bases between. The CDR3 length is 16 residues. From germline, CDR1 is SGHNT and CDR2 YYREEE (reference sequence). The CDR3: CASSSKQGRSYNEQFF. The part of the CDR3 DNA that was read is TGTGCCAGCAGCTCGAAACAGGGACGCTCCTACAATGAG.

This clone has at least ten counts. The missing CDR3 end, 3 residues past where the read stops, is filled in from the germline J gene. The rearrangement uses TRBV29-1 and TRBJ2-7; D ambiguous. CDR3 length: 13 residues. Between the trimmed V and J ends, which lost 3 bases and 2 bases, there was a span of 11 bases. The germline CDR1 and CDR2 sequences are SQVTM and ANQGSEA. The chain's CDR3 is CSVDYGGTYEQYF. CDR3 DNA, as far as it was read: TGCAGCGTTGACTACGGCGGTACCTACGAG.

In this sample, this clone turned up many times. The observed sequence ends 3 residues before the CDR3 terminus, with the missing tail filled in from the germline J gene. The gene calls are TRBV5-1 and TRBJ1-2, with D maybe TRBD1 (6 bases). Between the trimmed V and J ends, which lost 5 bases and 4 bases, there was a span of 12 bases. The CDR3 has 13 residues. Looked up from germline, CDR1 is SGHRS and CDR2 is YFSETQ. This CDR3 reads CASRTGHPYGYTF. CDR3 DNA (partial): TGCGCCAGCAGGACAGGACATCCCTATGGC.

This clone has just a few counts. The read ends 3 residues before the CDR3 terminus; that terminus is restored from the germline J gene. The chain has TRBV5-1 and TRBJ1-2; no definite D call. CDR1 and CDR2 (germline): SGHRS, YFSETQ. The CDR3 has 15 residues. The sequenced part of the CDR3 DNA is TGCGCCAGCAGCTTGGCCGAAGGGTCGGTAGAGACC. Encoded protein: CASSLAEGSVET. The entire CDR3 is CASSLAEGSVETYTF.

This clone has a count of ten or more. With the read ending 3 residues before the CDR3 end, the germline J gene is used to fill in that end. Other DNA sequences in this specimen translate into the identical CDR3. The chain carries TRBV6-2 or TRBV6-3 and TRBJ2-2, with a possible D match to TRBD1 (5 bases). Per the germline V gene, CDR1 is MNHEY and CDR2 is SVGEGT. Trimming took 6 bases from V and 3 from J, leaving 14 bases between them. This CDR3 contains 15 residues. The sequenced part of the CDR3 DNA is TGTGCCAGCAGCCCGTCAGGGATGGACACCGGGGAG. This encodes CASSPSGMDTGE. The whole CDR3 region reads CASSPSGMDTGELFF.

At least ten counts were recorded for this clone. The read falls 3 residues short of the CDR3 end, and the missing part is taken from the germline J gene. The V call is TRBV5-5, the J call TRBJ2-2; D ambiguous. The CDR3 consists of 15 residues. Germline CDR1 SGHKS, CDR2 YYEKEE (reference sequence). Trimming pared 0 bases from V and 2 bases from J, leaving 8 bases between. CDR3 sequence: CASSLDAVNTGELFF. Partial CDR3 DNA: TGTGCCAGCAGCTTGGATGCGGTCAACACCGGGGAG.

This clone appeared many times. Sequencing ends 3 residues short of the CDR3 end; the germline J gene provides the rest. The chain links TRBV19 to TRBJ2-3; 16 bases are shared with TRBD2. With 6 bases clipped from V and 6 bases from J, the junction kept 9 bases outside the gene matches. The CDR3 has 17 residues. The germline gives CDR1 LNHDA, CDR2 SQIVND (reference sequence). Partial CDR3 DNA: TGTGCCAGTAGCACCGGGACTAGCGGGAGGGCTGGCGATACG. It encodes CASSTGTSGRAGDT. The complete CDR3 sequence is CASSTGTSGRAGDTQYF.

This clone was counted at least ten times. Coverage ceases 3 residues before the CDR3 finishes, and the germline J gene fills in the end. The chain carries TRBV29-1 and TRBJ2-1, with 16 bases identical to TRBD2. CDR3 length: 18 residues. Trimming cost V 3 bases and J 4 bases; bases outside gene matches: 9. Germline V CDR1 and CDR2: SQVTM, ANQGSEA. Incomplete CDR3 DNA: TGCAGCGTTGACGGGGGGACTAGCGGGAGGGGCCGTTACAATGAG. Amino acids: CSVDGGTSGRGRYNE. The complete CDR3 sequence is CSVDGGTSGRGRYNEQFF.

This clone turned up a few times. Relative to the germline gene, one junction end is altered; a read error may explain this. The CDR3 goes on 3 residues after the read ends, and that part is filled in from the germline J gene. V usage is TRBV19 and J usage is TRBJ1-2; D gene unclear. CDR3 length: 19 amino acids. Per germline, CDR1 LNHDA and CDR2 SQIVND (reference sequence). The covered CDR3 bases are TGTGCCAATAGTAGTCGACTAGCGGGAGTGAGGCGCGCTAACAATGAG. This sequence encodes CANSSRLAGVRRANNE. Given in full, the CDR3 is CANSSRLAGVRRANNEYTF.

This clone was seen at least ten times. With the read ending 3 residues before the CDR3 end, the germline J gene is used to fill in that end. The V gene is TRBV5-4, the J gene TRBJ2-1, with D uncertain. Trimming shortened V by 2 bases and J by 3 bases, and 12 bases separated the two germline ends. The germline gives CDR1 SGHNT, CDR2 YYREEE (reference sequence). The CDR3 has 15 residues. CDR3 bases read: TGTGCCAGCAGCTTCGAAAGGTCAAGCTACAATGAG. It yields the protein CASSFERSSYNE. The entire CDR3 protein is CASSFERSSYNEQFF.

This clone occurred many times. The sequenced fragment ends 3 residues before the CDR3 boundary, so the rest is inferred from the germline J gene. V is TRBV2 and J is TRBJ2-5; 8 bases match TRBD1. The CDR3 is 15 amino acids. V lost 6 bases, J lost 2 bases, and 8 bases stayed unmatched. Germline loops: CDR1 SNHLY, CDR2 FYNNEI. The sequenced part of the CDR3 DNA is TGTGCCAGCAGGTACCGGGACAGGCGACAAGAGACC. This codes for CASRYRDRRQET. The entire CDR3 is CASRYRDRRQETQYF. The full variable domain, with the rest looked up from reference TRBV2 and TRBJ2-5, is EPEVTQTPSHQVTQMGQEVILRCVPISNHLYFYWYRQILGQKVEFLVSFYNNEISEKSEIFDDQFSVERPDGSNFTLKIRSTKLEDSAMYFCASRYRDRRQETQYFGPGTRLLVL.

This clone was observed a few times. The CDR3 end falls 3 residues outside the read, so it is completed with the germline J gene. The chain couples TRBV13 to TRBJ1-1; TRBD1 agrees at 8 bases. Germline assignment: CDR1 PRHDT and CDR2 FYEKMQ (reference sequence). With V trimmed by 2 bases and J by 5 bases, 10 bases remained unmatched. The CDR3 consists of 16 residues. The CDR3 bases that were read are TGTGCCAGCAGCTTATATAGGACAGGGCGGTATACTGAA. Amino acid sequence: CASSLYRTGRYTE. The full-length CDR3 reads as CASSLYRTGRYTEAFF. The variable domain in full, completed from reference TRBV13 and TRBJ1-1, reads AAGVIQSPRHLIKEKRETATLKCYPIPRHDTVYWYQQGPGQDPQFLISFYEKMQSDKGSIPDRFSAQQFSDYHSELNMSSLELGDSALYFCASSLYRTGRYTEAFFGQGTRLTVV.

This clone has ten or more counts. The read halts 3 residues ahead of the CDR3 end, with the missing end drawn from the germline J gene. The chain uses TRBV19 and TRBJ2-1; tentatively, D is TRBD2 (6 bases). CDR1 is LNHDA, CDR2 SQIVND, per germline (reference sequence). This CDR3 is built from 16 residues. The V gene lost 1 base and the J gene lost 4 bases, with 14 bases spanning the gap. Incomplete CDR3 DNA: TGTGCCAGTAGTATAGCGGGTAGCGGAGTTTACAATGAG. Translation gives CASSIAGSGVYNE. The complete CDR3 protein is CASSIAGSGVYNEQFF.

The CDR3 bases that were read are TGTGCCAGCAACCGAGGACAGGCCTCGGTG. Its translation: CASNRGQASV. The entire CDR3 sequence reads CASNRGQASVLFF. The rearrangement joins TRBV2 to TRBJ2-2, with TRBD1 identical over 7 bases. The CDR3 end is not reached by the read, which stops 3 residues before it; the germline J gene fills it in. The CDR3 loop spans 13 amino acids. CDR1 and CDR2 (germline): SNHLY, FYNNEI. Full variable domain (rest looked up from reference TRBV2 and TRBJ2-2): EPEVTQTPSHQVTQMGQEVILRCVPISNHLYFYWYRQILGQKVEFLVSFYNNEISEKSEIFDDQFSVERPDGSNFTLKIRSTKLEDSAMYFCASNRGQASVLFFGEGSRLTVL.

This clone was detected ten times or more. CDR3 bases read: TGCGCCAGCAGCCAGGATACAGGGTTAGGTCAGCCC. Protein sequence: CASSQDTGLGQP. The CDR3 in full is CASSQDTGLGQPQHF. The rearrangement joins TRBV4-1 to TRBJ1-5, with D perhaps TRBD1 (6 bases). The read stops 3 residues short of the end of the CDR3; the missing end is completed from the germline J gene. Germline values: CDR1 MGHRA, CDR2 YSYEKL. The CDR3 is 15 amino acids. The V gene lost 3 bases and the J gene lost 6 bases, with 15 bases spanning the gap.

This clone was seen repeatedly, ten times or more. Sequencing ends 3 residues short of the CDR3 end; the germline J gene provides the rest. The chain combines TRBV6-1 with TRBJ2-5, with 11 nucleotides matching TRBD2. Germline V gives CDR1 MNHNS, CDR2 SASEGT. V shed 2 bases and J 5 bases; nucleotides not matched to a gene: 4. This CDR3 is built from 15 residues. The part of the CDR3 DNA that was read is TGTGCCAGCAGTGAATGGCTAGCGGGAGGTGAGACC. Protein: CASSEWLAGGET. The full CDR3 reads CASSEWLAGGETQYF.

Concerning this clone itself: The read stops 3 residues short of the end of the CDR3; the missing end is completed from the germline J gene. The rearrangement uses TRBV19 and TRBJ1-1; maybe TRBD1 (5 bases). Trimming took 5 bases from V and 4 from J, leaving 20 bases between them. Germline CDR1 LNHDA, CDR2 SQIVND (reference sequence). The CDR3 is 16 residues long. Incomplete CDR3 DNA: TGTGCCAGTAGTTCCCCCAGGGTGGGAACGAGCACTGAA. Translation: CASSSPRVGTSTE. The whole CDR3 sequence reads CASSSPRVGTSTEAFF.